This note documents a single T cell receptor (beta chain) sequence. TCRdb's table, derived via immunoSEQ multiplex PCR, lists solely in-frame clones and lacks some. The repertoire consists of approximately 210,000 clones, with around 80% occurring once and the leading ten covering roughly 7.6%. CDR3 size: 16 residues. Germline CDR1 and CDR2: SGHRS and YFSETQ. The V and J ends lost 1 base and 4 bases, in that order; junction bases with no gene match: 6. These data originate in a study of blood T cell repertoires in COVID-19. Specimen: peripheral blood. The source of this sequence is a woman of 80 years or more with COVID-19, enrolled during active disease. The J gene is TRBJ2-3, the V gene TRBV5-1; 10 nucleotides agree with TRBD2. CDR3 sequence (DNA): TGCGCCAGCAGCTTGTTTGGGACTAGCGATGCAGATACGCAGTATTTT. The encoded protein is CASSLFGTSDADTQYF.